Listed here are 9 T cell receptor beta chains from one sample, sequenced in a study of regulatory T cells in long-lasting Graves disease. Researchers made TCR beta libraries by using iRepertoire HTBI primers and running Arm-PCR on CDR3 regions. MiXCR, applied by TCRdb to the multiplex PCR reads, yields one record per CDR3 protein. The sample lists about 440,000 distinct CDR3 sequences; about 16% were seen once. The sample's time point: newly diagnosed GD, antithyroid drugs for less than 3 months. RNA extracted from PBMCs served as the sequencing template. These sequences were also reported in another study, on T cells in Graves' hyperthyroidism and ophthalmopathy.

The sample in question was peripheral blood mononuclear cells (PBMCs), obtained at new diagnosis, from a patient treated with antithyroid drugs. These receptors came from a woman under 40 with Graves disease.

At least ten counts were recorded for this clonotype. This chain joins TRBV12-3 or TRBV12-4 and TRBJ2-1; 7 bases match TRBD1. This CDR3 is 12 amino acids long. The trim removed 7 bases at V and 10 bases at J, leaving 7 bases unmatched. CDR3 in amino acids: CASIDRANEQFF. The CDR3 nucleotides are TGTGCCAGCATCGACAGGGCGAACGAGCAGTTCTTC.

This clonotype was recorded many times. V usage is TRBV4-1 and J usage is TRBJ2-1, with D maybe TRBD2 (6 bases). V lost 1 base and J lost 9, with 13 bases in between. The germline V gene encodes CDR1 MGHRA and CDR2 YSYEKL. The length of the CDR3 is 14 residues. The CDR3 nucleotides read TGCGCCAGCAGCCAAGTCGGACTACGGGTTGAGCAGTTCTTC. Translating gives CASSQVGLRVEQFF.

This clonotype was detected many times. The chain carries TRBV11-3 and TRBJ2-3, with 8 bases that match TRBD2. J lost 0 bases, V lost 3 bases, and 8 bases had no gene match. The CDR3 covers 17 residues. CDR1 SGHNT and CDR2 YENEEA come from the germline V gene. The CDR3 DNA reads TGTGCCAGCAGCTTGGGTGTGATAGCGGGAAGCACAGATACGCAGTATTTT. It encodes CASSLGVIAGSTDTQYF.

CDR3 DNA sequence: TGTGCCAGCAGTTACTCGGGTCCTGGGGATGAAAAACTGTTTTTT. Amino acids: CASSYSGPGDEKLFF. The V and J genes are TRBV6-2 or TRBV6-3 and TRBJ1-4; no clear D gene. The CDR3 contains 15 residues. With 0 bases removed from V and 6 bases from J, the gap between germline ends came to 11 bases. Germline loops: CDR1 MNHEY, CDR2 SVGEGT.

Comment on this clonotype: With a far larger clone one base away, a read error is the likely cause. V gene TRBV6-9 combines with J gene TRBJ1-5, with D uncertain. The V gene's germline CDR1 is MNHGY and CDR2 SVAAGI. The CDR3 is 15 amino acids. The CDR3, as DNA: TGCGCCAGCAGCCATTTGGAGGGAGGCAATCAGACCCAGCATTTT. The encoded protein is CASSHLEGGNQTQHF.

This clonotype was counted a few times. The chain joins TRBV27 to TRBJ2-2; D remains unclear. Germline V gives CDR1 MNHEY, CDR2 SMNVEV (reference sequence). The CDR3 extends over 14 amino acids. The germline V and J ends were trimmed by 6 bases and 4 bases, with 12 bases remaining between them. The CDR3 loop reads CASRKDRITGELFF. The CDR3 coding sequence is TGTGCCAGCAGGAAGGATCGGATCACCGGGGAGCTGTTTTTT.

The CDR3 region has the DNA TGTGCCAGCAGCCGATTAGCGGGAGGCGGATTCAATGAGCAGTTCTTC. This gives the protein CASSRLAGGGFNEQFF. The V call is TRBV7-9, the J call TRBJ2-1, with 10 positions matching TRBD2. J lost 6 bases, V lost 5 bases, and 10 bases had no gene match. The CDR3 runs 16 residues. In germline, CDR1 is SEHNR, CDR2 FQNEAQ (reference sequence).

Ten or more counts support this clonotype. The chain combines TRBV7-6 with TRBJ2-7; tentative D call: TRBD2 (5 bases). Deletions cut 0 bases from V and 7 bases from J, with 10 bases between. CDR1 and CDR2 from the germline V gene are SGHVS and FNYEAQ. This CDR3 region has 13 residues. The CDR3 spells CASSLAGPGEQYF. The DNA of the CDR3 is TGTGCCAGCAGCTTAGCGGGTCCGGGAGAGCAGTACTTC.

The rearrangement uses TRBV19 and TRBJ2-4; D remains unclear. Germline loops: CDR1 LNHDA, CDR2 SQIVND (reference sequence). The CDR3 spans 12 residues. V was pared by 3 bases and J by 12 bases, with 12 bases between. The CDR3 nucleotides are TGTGCCAGTAGTATCCCGGACGCCCCTCAGTACTTC. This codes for CASSIPDAPQYF.